This T cell receptor (beta chain) was sequenced for a study of T cell responses to AZD1222 COVID-19 vaccine. Study-level points and caveats: Among the donors, most were white British and more were female, and clonal diversity was possibly underestimated.

Note on this clone: What it recognizes is unknown.

CDR1 and CDR2 from the germline V gene are SNHLY and FYNNEI. This CDR3 region has 14 residues. Trimming shortened V by 9 bases and J by 0 bases, and 13 bases separated the two germline ends. Clones were sequenced by immunoSEQ multiplex PCR, and TCRdb holds only the in-frame ones, with some missing. Of about 110,000 clones listed, 88% are singletons. The source material was peripheral blood, sampled on day 0 of MenACWY control vaccination. This TCR was sampled from an adult in good health. The chain carries TRBV2 and TRBJ2-3; D gene unclear. CDR3 nucleotides: TGTGCCAGTAAAGGCAGCCCGAGCACAGATACGCAGTATTTT. Protein product: CASKGSPSTDTQYF.